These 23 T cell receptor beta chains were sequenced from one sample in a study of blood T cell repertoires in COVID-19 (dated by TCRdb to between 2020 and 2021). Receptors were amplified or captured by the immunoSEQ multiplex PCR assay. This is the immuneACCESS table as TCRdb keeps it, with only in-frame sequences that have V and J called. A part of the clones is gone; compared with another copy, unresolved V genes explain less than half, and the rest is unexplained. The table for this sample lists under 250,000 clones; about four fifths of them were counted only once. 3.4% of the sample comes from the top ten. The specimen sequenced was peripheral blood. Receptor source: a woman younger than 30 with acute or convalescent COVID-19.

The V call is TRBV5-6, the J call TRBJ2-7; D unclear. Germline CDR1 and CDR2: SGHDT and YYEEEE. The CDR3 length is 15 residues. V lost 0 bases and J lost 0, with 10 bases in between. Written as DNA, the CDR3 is TGTGCCAGCAGCTTGGTGCGCAGGCCCTCCTACGAGCAGTACTTC. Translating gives CASSLVRRPSYEQYF.

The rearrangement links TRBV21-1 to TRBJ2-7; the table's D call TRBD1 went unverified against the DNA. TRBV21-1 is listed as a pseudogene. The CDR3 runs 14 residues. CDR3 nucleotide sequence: TGTGCCAGCAGCAAAAGGGGCAGGCCCTACGAGCAGTACTTC. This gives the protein CASSKRGRPYEQYF.

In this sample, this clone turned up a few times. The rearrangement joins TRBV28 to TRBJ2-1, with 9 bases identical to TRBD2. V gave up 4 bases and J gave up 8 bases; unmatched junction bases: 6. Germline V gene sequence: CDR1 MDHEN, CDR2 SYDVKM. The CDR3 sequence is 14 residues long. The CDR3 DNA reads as TGTGCCAGCAGTTCCAGCGGGAGGTCGGATGAGCAGTTCTTC. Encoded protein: CASSSSGRSDEQFF.

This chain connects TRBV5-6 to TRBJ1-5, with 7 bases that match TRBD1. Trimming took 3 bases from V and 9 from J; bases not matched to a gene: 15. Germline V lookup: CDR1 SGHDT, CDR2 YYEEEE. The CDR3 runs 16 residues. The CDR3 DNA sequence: TGTGCCAGCAGCTCCTATGGGACAGCCCCTAAGCTGCCCCAGCATTTT. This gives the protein CASSSYGTAPKLPQHF.

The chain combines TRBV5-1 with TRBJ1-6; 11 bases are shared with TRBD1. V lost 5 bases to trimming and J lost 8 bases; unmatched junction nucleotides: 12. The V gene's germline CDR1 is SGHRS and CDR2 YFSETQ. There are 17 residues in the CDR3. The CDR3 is CASSYDRDRGFDSPLHF. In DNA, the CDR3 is TGCGCCAGCAGTTATGACCGGGACAGGGGGTTTGATTCACCCCTCCACTTT.

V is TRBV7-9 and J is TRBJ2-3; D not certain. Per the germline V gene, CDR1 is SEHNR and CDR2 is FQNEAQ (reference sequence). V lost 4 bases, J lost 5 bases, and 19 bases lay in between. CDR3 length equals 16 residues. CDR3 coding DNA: TGTGCCAGCAGCTCCCATATCGACACCGTCGGAGATACGCAGTATTTT. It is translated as CASSSHIDTVGDTQYF.

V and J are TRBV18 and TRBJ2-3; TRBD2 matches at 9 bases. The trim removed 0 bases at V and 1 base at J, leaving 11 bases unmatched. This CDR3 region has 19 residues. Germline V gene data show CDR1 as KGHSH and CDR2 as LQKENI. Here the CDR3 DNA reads TGTGCCAGCTCACCACCGATTAGCGGGAGACTCCGGGGCACAGATACGCAGTATTTT. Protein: CASSPPISGRLRGTDTQYF.

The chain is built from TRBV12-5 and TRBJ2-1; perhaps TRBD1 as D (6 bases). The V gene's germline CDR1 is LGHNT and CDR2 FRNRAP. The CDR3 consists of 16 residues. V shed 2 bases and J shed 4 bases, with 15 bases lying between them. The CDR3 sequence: CASGLWGHNLYNEQFF. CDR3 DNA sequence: TGTGCTAGTGGTTTGTGGGGACACAACTTGTACAATGAGCAGTTCTTC. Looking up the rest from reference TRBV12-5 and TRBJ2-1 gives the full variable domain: DARVTQTPRHKVTEMGQEVTMRCQPILGHNTVFWYRQTMMQGLELLAYFRNRAPLDDSGMPKDRFSAEMPDATLATLKIQPSEPRDSAVYFCASGLWGHNLYNEQFFGPGTRLTVL.

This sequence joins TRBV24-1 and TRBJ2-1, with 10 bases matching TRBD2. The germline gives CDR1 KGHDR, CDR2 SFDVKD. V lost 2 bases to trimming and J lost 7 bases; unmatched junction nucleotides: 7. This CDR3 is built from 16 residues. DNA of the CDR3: TGTGCCACCAGTGATTGGGCTAGCGGGAGTCGAAATGAGCAGTTCTTC. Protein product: CATSDWASGSRNEQFF.

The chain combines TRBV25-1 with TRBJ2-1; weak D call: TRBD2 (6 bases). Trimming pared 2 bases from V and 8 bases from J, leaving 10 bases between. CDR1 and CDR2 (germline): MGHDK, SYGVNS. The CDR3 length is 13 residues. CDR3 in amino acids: CASSEGGAYEQFF. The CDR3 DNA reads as TGTGCCAGCAGTGAAGGAGGGGCCTATGAGCAGTTCTTC.

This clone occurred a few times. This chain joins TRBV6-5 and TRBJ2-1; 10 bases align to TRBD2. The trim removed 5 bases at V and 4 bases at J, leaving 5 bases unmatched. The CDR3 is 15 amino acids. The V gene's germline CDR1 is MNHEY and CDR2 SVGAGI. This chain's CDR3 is CASSLTSGKYNEQFF. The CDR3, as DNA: TGTGCCAGCAGTCTCACTAGCGGGAAGTACAATGAGCAGTTCTTC.

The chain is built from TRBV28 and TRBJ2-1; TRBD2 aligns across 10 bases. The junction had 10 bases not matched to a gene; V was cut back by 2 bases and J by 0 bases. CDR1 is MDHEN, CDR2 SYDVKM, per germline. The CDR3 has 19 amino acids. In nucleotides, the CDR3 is TGTGCCAGCAGTTTACCCATAGGACTAGCGGCTACCTCCTACAATGAGCAGTTCTTC. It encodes CASSLPIGLAATSYNEQFF.

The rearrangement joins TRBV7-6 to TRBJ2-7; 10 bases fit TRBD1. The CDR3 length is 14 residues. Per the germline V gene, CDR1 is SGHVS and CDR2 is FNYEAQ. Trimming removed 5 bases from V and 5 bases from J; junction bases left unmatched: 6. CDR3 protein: CASSPPGTGDEQYF. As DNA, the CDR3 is TGTGCCAGCAGCCCGCCCGGGACAGGGGACGAGCAGTACTTC.

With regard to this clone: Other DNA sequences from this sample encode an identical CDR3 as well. The CDR3, as DNA: TGTGCCAGCAGCCAGGCCCCGGACTGGATTTTCCACGAGCAGTACTTC. Protein sequence: CASSQAPDWIFHEQYF. J is TRBJ2-7 and V is TRBV3-1 (or the pseudogene TRBV3-2); possible D gene TRBD2, 5 bases. This CDR3 has 16 amino acids. V was pared by 3 bases and J by 5 bases, with 20 bases between. CDR1 and CDR2 from the germline V gene are LGHDT and YNNKEL (reference sequence).

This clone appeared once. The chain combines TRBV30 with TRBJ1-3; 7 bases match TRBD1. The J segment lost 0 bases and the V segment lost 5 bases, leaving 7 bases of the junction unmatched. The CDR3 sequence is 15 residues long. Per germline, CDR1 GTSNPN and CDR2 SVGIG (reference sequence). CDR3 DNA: TGTGCCTGGGTGACATGGACAGGCTCTGGAAACACCATATATTTT. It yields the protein CAWVTWTGSGNTIYF.

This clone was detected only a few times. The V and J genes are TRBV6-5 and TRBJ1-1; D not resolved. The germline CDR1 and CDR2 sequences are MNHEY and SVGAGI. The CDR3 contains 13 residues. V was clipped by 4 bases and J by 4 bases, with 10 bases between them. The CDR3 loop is CASSSRESTEAFF. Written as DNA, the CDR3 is TGTGCCAGCAGTTCGAGGGAGAGCACTGAAGCTTTCTTT.

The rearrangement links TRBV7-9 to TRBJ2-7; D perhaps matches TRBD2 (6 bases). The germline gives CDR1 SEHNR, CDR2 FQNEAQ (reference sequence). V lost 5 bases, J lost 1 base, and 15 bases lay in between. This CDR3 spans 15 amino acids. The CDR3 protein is CASSPPDYQSYEQYF. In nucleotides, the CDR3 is TGTGCCAGCAGCCCCCCGGACTACCAATCCTACGAGCAGTACTTC.

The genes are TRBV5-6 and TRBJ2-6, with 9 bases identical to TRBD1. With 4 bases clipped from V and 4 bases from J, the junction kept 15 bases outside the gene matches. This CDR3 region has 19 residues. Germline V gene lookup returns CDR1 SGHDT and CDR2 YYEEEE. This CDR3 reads CASSEGTGQGLLGANVLTF. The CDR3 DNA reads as TGTGCCAGCAGCGAAGGTACGGGACAGGGCCTACTAGGGGCCAACGTCCTGACTTTC.

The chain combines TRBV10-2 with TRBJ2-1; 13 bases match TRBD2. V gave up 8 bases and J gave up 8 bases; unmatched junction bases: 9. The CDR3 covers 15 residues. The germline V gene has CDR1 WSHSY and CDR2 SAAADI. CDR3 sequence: CASRTGTSGKDEQFF. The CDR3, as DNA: TGCGCCAGCCGAACCGGGACTAGCGGGAAAGATGAGCAGTTCTTC.

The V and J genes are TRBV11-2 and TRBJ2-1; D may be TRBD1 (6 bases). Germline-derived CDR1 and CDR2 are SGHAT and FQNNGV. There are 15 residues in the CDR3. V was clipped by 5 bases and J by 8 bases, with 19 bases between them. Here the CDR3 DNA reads TGTGCCAGCAGCCTAACAGGGAATGGTGGCGATGAGCAGTTCTTC. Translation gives CASSLTGNGGDEQFF.

CDR3 amino acids: CASSLPTGGSADTQYF. CDR3 DNA sequence: TGTGCCAGCAGCCTACCGACAGGGGGCTCTGCAGATACGCAGTATTTT. The chain links TRBV7-9 to TRBJ2-3; 10 bases line up with TRBD1. With V trimmed by 5 bases and J by 4 bases, 9 bases remained unmatched. Germline values: CDR1 SEHNR, CDR2 FQNEAQ (reference sequence). This CDR3 comprises 16 residues.

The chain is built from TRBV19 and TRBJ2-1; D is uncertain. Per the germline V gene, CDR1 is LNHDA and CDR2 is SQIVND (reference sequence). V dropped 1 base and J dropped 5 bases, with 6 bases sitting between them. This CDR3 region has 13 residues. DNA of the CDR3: TGTGCCAGTAGTATAGGGAGCAACAATGAGCAGTTCTTC. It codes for CASSIGSNNEQFF.

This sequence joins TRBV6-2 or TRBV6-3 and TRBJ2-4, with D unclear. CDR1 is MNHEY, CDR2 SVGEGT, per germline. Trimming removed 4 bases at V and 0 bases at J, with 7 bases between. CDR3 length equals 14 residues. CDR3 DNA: TGTGCCAGCAGTTCGTCCGGAGCCAAAAACATTCAGTACTTC. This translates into CASSSSGAKNIQYF.